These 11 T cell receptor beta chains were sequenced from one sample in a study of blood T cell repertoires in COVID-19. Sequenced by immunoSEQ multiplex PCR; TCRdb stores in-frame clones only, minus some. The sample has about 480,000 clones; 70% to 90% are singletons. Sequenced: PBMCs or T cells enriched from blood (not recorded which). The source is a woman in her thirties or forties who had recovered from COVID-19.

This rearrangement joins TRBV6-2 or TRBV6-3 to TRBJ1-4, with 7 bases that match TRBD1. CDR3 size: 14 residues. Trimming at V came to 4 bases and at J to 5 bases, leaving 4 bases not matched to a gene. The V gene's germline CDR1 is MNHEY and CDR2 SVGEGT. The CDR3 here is CASSSTGKNEKLFF. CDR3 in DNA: TGTGCCAGCAGTTCGACAGGGAAGAATGAAAAACTGTTTTTT.

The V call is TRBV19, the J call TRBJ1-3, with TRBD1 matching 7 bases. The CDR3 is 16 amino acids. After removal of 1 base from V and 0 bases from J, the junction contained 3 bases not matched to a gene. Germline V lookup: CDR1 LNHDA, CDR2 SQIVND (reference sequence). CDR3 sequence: CASSIGNRGSGNTIYF. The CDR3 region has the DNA TGTGCCAGTAGTATAGGGAACAGGGGCTCTGGAAACACCATATATTTT. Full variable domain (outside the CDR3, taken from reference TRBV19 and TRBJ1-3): DGGITQSPKYLFRKEGQNVTLSCEQNLNHDAMYWYRQDPGQGLRLIYYSQIVNDFQKGDIAEGYSVSREKKESFPLTVTSAQKNPTAFYLCASSIGNRGSGNTIYFGEGSWLTVV.

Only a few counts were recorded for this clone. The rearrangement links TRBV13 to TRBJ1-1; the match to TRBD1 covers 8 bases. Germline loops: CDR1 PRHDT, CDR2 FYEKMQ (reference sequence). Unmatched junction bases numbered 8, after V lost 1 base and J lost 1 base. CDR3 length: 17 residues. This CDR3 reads CASSLARTGWKNTEAFF. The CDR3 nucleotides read TGTGCCAGCAGCTTAGCCCGGACAGGGTGGAAGAACACTGAAGCTTTCTTT.

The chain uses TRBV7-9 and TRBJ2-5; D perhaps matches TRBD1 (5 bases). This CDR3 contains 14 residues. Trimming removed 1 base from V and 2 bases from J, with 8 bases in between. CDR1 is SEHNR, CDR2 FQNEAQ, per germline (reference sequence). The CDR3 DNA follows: TGTGCCAGCAGCTTAGGGGGCTGGCAAGAGACCCAGTACTTC. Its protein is CASSLGGWQETQYF.

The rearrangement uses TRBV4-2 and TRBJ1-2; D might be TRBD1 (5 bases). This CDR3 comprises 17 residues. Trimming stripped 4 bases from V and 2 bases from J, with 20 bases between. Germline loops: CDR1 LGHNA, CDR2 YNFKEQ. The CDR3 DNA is TGTGCCAGCAGCCGGGTCACCGGGGGGGTCCAAAACTATGGCTACACCTTC. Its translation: CASSRVTGGVQNYGYTF.

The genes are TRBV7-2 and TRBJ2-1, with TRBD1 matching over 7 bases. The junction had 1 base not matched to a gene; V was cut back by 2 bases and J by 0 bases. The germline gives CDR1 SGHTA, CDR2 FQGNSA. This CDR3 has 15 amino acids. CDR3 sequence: CASSLNRGSYNEQFF. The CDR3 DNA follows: TGTGCCAGCAGCTTAAACAGGGGCTCCTACAATGAGCAGTTCTTC.

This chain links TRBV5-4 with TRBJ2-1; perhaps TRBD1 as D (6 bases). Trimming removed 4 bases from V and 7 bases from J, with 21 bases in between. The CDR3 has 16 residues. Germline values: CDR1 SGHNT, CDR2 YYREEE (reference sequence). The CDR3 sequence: CASSIRDTRGRNEQFF. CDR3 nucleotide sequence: TGTGCCAGCAGCATTCGGGACACCCGAGGTCGGAATGAGCAGTTCTTC.

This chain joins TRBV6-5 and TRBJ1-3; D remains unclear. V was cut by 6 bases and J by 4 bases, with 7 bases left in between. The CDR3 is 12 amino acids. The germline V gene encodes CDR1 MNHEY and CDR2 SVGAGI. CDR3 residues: CASSGRGNTIYF. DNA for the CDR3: TGTGCCAGCAGCGGGAGGGGAAACACCATATATTTT.

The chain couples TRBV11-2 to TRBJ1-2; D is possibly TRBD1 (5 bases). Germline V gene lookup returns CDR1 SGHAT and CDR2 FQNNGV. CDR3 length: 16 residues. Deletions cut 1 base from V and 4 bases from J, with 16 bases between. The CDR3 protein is CASSLGSGGGGYGYTF. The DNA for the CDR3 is TGTGCCAGCAGCTTAGGATCCGGGGGGGGTGGCTATGGCTACACCTTC.

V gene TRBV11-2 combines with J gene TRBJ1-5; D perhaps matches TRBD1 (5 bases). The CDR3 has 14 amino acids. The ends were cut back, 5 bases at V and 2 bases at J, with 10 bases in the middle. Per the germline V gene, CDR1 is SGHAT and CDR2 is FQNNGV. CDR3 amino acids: CASSPLTGNQPQHF. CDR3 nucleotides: TGTGCCAGCAGCCCACTGACAGGCAATCAGCCCCAGCATTTT.

The CDR3 region is CASSVAGGRDNEQFF. Here the CDR3 DNA reads TGTGCCAGCAGCGTGGCTGGTGGGAGGGACAATGAGCAGTTCTTC. The chain is built from TRBV9 and TRBJ2-1; 7 nucleotides agree with TRBD2. The germline gives CDR1 SGDLS, CDR2 YYNGEE. This CDR3 is 15 amino acids long. The V gene end was trimmed by 2 bases and the J gene end by 5 bases; junction bases not matched to a gene: 7.